These T cell receptor beta chains were read from a single sample in a study of OX40 agonist ivuxolimab in advanced cancers. Data came from immunoSEQ multiplex PCR; TCRdb stores just in-frame clones and leaves some out. The sample carries approximately 99,000 clones, 90% to 97% recorded once. The input for sequencing was CD4+ or CD8+ T cells sorted from blood, taken in a trial of the OX40 agonist ivuxolimab. The receptors were sampled from an adult with an advanced solid tumor such as melanoma, head and neck, liver or kidney cancer. The CDR3 runs from the conserved cysteine through the conserved F or W. Only part of the rows carry a size: once, few, many, or a class if the clone is expanded.

j_call clone_size v_call cdr3_aa
TRBJ2-5 - TRBV6-5 CASSSRTSGGQETQYF
TRBJ2-7 once TRBV19 CASSLGISYEQYF
TRBJ2-4 - TRBV28 CASSLLGAKNIQYF
TRBJ1-5 few TRBV9 CASSEQGAQQPQHF
TRBJ2-1 - TRBV6-5 CASMKGGVAFF
TRBJ2-3 - TRBV5-8 CASSQSQSGPTDTQYF
TRBJ2-5 once TRBV13 CASSSSRQGPVETQYF
TRBJ2-4 - TRBV7-9 CASSPLALAKNIQYF
TRBJ2-2 - TRBV19 CASRGGGTGELFF
TRBJ1-1 - TRBV5-6 CASSFGASTEAFF
TRBJ2-1 - TRBV5-6 CASSLAPGAEQFF
TRBJ2-2 - TRBV27 CASSSPSGWGDTGELFF
TRBJ2-1 - TRBV29-1 CSVSGISYNEQFF
TRBJ2-1 few TRBV10-1 CASSVSPNNEQFF
TRBJ1-5 - TRBV12-5 CVCPRGNQPQHF
TRBJ2-3 - TRBV7-9 CASSLVREWADTQYF
TRBJ1-1 - TRBV19 CASSIGGVEAFF
TRBJ1-1 - TRBV25-1 CASKGLPMNAEAFF
TRBJ1-3 - TRBV11-2 CASSLHTNRVSNSGNTIYF
TRBJ1-2 once TRBV5-4 CASSRDRADYGYTF
TRBJ2-5 once TRBV4-1 CASSQEEVGETQYF
TRBJ2-7 - TRBV29-1 CSVKTGSSYEQYF
TRBJ1-4 - TRBV19 CASSIDHREWFF
TRBJ1-1 - TRBV19 CASSPGTGTEAFF
TRBJ2-7 - TRBV6-5 CASSYSLSEQYF
TRBJ2-7 - TRBV27 CASSFPGQGYEQYF
TRBJ2-1 - TRBV11-2 CASSLGGLAGNEQFF
TRBJ1-1 - TRBV28 CASSLPPPSGVTEAFF
TRBJ2-3 - TRBV11-2 CASSLEGGADTQYF
TRBJ2-7 - TRBV6-5 CASSTDSPSYEQYF
TRBJ1-1 - TRBV19 CASSSGNTEAFF
TRBJ2-1 - TRBV28 CASSLRGNEQFF
TRBJ1-2 - TRBV28 CASSFQVLSDGYTF
TRBJ2-1 - TRBV27 CASSPLDTYNEQFF
TRBJ2-2 - TRBV18 CASSPRYRGPADTGELFF
TRBJ1-2 - TRBV27 CATWDRGHGYTF
TRBJ2-1 - TRBV5-6 CASSFASGTSANYNEQFF
TRBJ2-5 - TRBV25-1 CASSENAAPAQYF
TRBJ1-1 - TRBV19 CASSPQTESLLMNTEAFF
TRBJ2-7 - TRBV25-1 CASSENSAGGRPTYEQYF
TRBJ2-7 - TRBV7-9 CASSPGSPYEQYF
TRBJ2-7 - TRBV27 CASSLSPDSVMQYF
TRBJ2-7 - TRBV27 CASSANTGLAFYEQYF
TRBJ1-6 once TRBV28 CASSLYRDMDSPLHF
TRBJ1-1 - TRBV4-1 CASSQVSQGLNTEAFF
TRBJ2-2 - TRBV9 CASSVVTGELFF
TRBJ2-3 - TRBV18 CASSPPRSRDTQYF
TRBJ2-3 - TRBV7-9 CASSSGGGIGTDTQYF
TRBJ2-7 - TRBV7-9 CASSQTGSYEQYF
TRBJ1-1 - TRBV2 CASRKDRENTEAFF
TRBJ1-2 - TRBV27 CASSFLGADGYTF
TRBJ2-5 - TRBV7-9 CASSKQTGGEETQYF
TRBJ2-7 - TRBV29-1 CSVEGDTGEQYF
TRBJ2-7 - TRBV7-3 CASSSSPDRGEQYF